This TCR beta chain comes out of a study of CD8+ T cells in alopecia areata. CD4+ cells obtained from roughly 5 patients were subjected to sorting into CD25+CD127- cells. CDR1 is LGHNA and CDR2 is YSLEER in the germline V gene. This CDR3 region has 17 residues. V was clipped by 4 bases and J by 6 bases, with 25 bases between them. Sequencing relied on a cDNA template that was reverse transcribed from extracted RNA. Sequenced by immunoSEQ multiplex PCR; TCRdb stores in-frame clones only, minus some. The top ten clones hold approximately 1.8% of a sample with about 37,000 clones, more than 50% of them seen once. Sample share makes this clone medium-sized (0.01 to 0.1%). Its antigen is not identified. Findings and limits, study-wide: Patients shared TCRs less clearly than mice did, possibly owing to HLA.

The TCR comes from a human donor with alopecia areata. The chain joins TRBV4-3 to TRBJ2-7, with D uncertain. Source material: CD4+ Tregs sorted from blood. The CDR3 reads CASSLLSLSHCFVEQYF. CDR3 coding DNA: TGCGCCAGCAGCCTTCTCAGCTTATCCCATTGTTTCGTCGAGCAGTACTTC.